The rows below give T cell receptor beta chains drawn from one sample of a study of monozygotic twins with inflammatory bowel disease. TCRdb reprocessed the 5' RACE reads; each CDR3 protein has one entry and no DNA is given. The table counts approximately 330,000 distinct CDR3 sequences; 2% lies in the top ten. The source material was blood. Every receptor here comes from a human donor with ulcerative colitis or Crohn's disease, or a healthy co-twin of an affected twin (not recorded which). Both conserved end residues are part of each CDR3. Each record gives: CDR3 protein, V gene, J gene.

CDR3 protein: CASSFGDLSYNEQFF; V gene: TRBV5-6; J gene: TRBJ2-1
CDR3 protein: CSARAGEDTQYF; V gene: TRBV20-1; J gene: TRBJ2-3
CDR3 protein: CSASYSGAYRIGELFF; V gene: TRBV20-1; J gene: TRBJ2-2
CDR3 protein: CASSTPSTNTGELFF; V gene: TRBV21-1; J gene: TRBJ2-2
CDR3 protein: CASSLLGQGGVEQYF; V gene: TRBV28; J gene: TRBJ2-7
CDR3 protein: CASSLSPGWGGAFF; V gene: TRBV5-8; J gene: TRBJ1-1
CDR3 protein: CASSLDRERGAGYTF; V gene: TRBV28; J gene: TRBJ1-2
CDR3 protein: CATSARSGPGNTIYF; V gene: TRBV15; J gene: TRBJ1-3
CDR3 protein: CATGVIIRGQETQYF; V gene: TRBV10-3; J gene: TRBJ2-5
CDR3 protein: CASSQDLARGSEKLFF; V gene: TRBV14; J gene: TRBJ1-4
CDR3 protein: CASSQAVGGRTYEQYF; V gene: TRBV4-1; J gene: TRBJ2-7
CDR3 protein: CASSLDMDEQFF; V gene: TRBV7-9; J gene: TRBJ2-1
CDR3 protein: CASSLRGTGNTGELFF; V gene: TRBV28; J gene: TRBJ2-2
CDR3 protein: CASSGTGFHTEAFF; V gene: TRBV12-3/TRBV12-4; J gene: TRBJ1-1
CDR3 protein: CASSFARGTAPANEKLFF; V gene: TRBV7-2; J gene: TRBJ1-4
CDR3 protein: CASSSWTTGSSYNEQFF; V gene: TRBV5-4; J gene: TRBJ2-1
CDR3 protein: CASSNSGAHEAFF; V gene: TRBV12-3/TRBV12-4; J gene: TRBJ1-1
CDR3 protein: CASSPLGQGKTQYF; V gene: TRBV7-9; J gene: TRBJ2-5
CDR3 protein: CASTLVGAQNEKLFF; V gene: TRBV5-1; J gene: TRBJ1-4
CDR3 protein: CASSLSYLARGNNEQFF; V gene: TRBV7-8; J gene: TRBJ2-1
CDR3 protein: CASSVSGGGDTQYF; V gene: TRBV5-1; J gene: TRBJ2-3
CDR3 protein: CASSSGGGRSYTGELFF; V gene: TRBV7-2; J gene: TRBJ2-2
CDR3 protein: CASSSQGGQPQHF; V gene: TRBV5-1; J gene: TRBJ1-5
CDR3 protein: CASSGDGGRVNTGELFF; V gene: TRBV5-4; J gene: TRBJ2-2
CDR3 protein: CASSQDLNEQFF; V gene: TRBV4-2; J gene: TRBJ2-1
CDR3 protein: CASSTHSSMGYTF; V gene: TRBV27; J gene: TRBJ1-2
CDR3 protein: CASRSGGAATQYF; V gene: TRBV12-3/TRBV12-4; J gene: TRBJ2-5
CDR3 protein: CASSVGAGGETQYF; V gene: TRBV9; J gene: TRBJ2-5
CDR3 protein: CASSSKGTSGSLDTQYF; V gene: TRBV7-3; J gene: TRBJ2-3
CDR3 protein: CASSLNGGDQETQYF; V gene: TRBV12-3/TRBV12-4; J gene: TRBJ2-5
CDR3 protein: CASRQQGIDTQYF; V gene: TRBV28; J gene: TRBJ2-3
CDR3 protein: CSAMTGSSYNEQFF; V gene: TRBV20-1; J gene: TRBJ2-1
CDR3 protein: CATTWGPANYGYTF; V gene: TRBV2; J gene: TRBJ1-2
CDR3 protein: CASSYSSKLAGLSRTLNEQFF; V gene: TRBV6-2/TRBV6-3; J gene: TRBJ2-1
CDR3 protein: CSARAPLYGEQFF; V gene: TRBV20-1; J gene: TRBJ2-1
CDR3 protein: CASTPPPGPGNQPQHF; V gene: TRBV5-1; J gene: TRBJ1-5
CDR3 protein: CASSRAGGSHEQYF; V gene: TRBV18; J gene: TRBJ2-7
CDR3 protein: CASFTGGQQGEQFF; V gene: TRBV11-2; J gene: TRBJ2-1
CDR3 protein: CASSQGGGGYNEQFF; V gene: TRBV4-2; J gene: TRBJ2-1
CDR3 protein: CASSPPSRTAYEQYF; V gene: TRBV3-1; J gene: TRBJ2-7
CDR3 protein: CASSEGPAEQYF; V gene: TRBV9; J gene: TRBJ2-7
CDR3 protein: CASSSGLAFQETQYF; V gene: TRBV5-1; J gene: TRBJ2-5
CDR3 protein: CASSRDNLEKLFF; V gene: TRBV7-2; J gene: TRBJ1-4
CDR3 protein: CASSLMGTETQYF; V gene: TRBV5-1; J gene: TRBJ2-5
CDR3 protein: CASSWDLDTQYF; V gene: TRBV7-9; J gene: TRBJ2-3
CDR3 protein: CASSPPNRGGLLSNEQFF; V gene: TRBV5-6; J gene: TRBJ2-1
CDR3 protein: CASGVERCEYF; V gene: TRBV12-5; J gene: TRBJ2-5
CDR3 protein: CASSQTGNNQPQHF; V gene: TRBV10-2; J gene: TRBJ1-5
CDR3 protein: CASSLAVHRAMSNNEQFF; V gene: TRBV5-8; J gene: TRBJ2-1
CDR3 protein: CSARRAGAVNEQSF; V gene: TRBV20-1; J gene: TRBJ2-1
CDR3 protein: CASSPGINPDIQYF; V gene: TRBV7-2; J gene: TRBJ2-4
CDR3 protein: CASDIFPPDTQYF; V gene: TRBV28; J gene: TRBJ2-3
CDR3 protein: CASSPAGAYNQPQHF; V gene: TRBV5-1; J gene: TRBJ1-5
CDR3 protein: CASSPGAGELFF; V gene: TRBV28; J gene: TRBJ2-2
CDR3 protein: CASSEEPRDEGNQPQHF; V gene: TRBV2; J gene: TRBJ1-5